The 14 T cell receptor beta chains reported below all come from one sample, sequenced in a study of a mutant IDH1 vaccine in newly diagnosed glioma. The method was immunoSEQ multiplex PCR; TCRdb's version includes in-frame clones alone and lacks a portion of them. This table holds about 39,000 clones, roughly 80% found once. Time point given: week 11, during vaccination. Every vaccination contained 300 ug of the mutant IDH1 20-mer peptide and was paired with topical imiquimod. The antigens these receptors bind are not known. Source: peripheral blood mononuclear cells (PBMCs), taken from a glioma patient whose treatment included an IDH1 peptide vaccine. The receptors here all came from a woman in her 30s with glioma. Some clones in this sample may be carry-over from other donors' samples.

A few counts support this clone. The rearrangement joins TRBV19 to TRBJ1-5; D unresolved. Trimming pared 3 bases from V and 0 bases from J, leaving 6 bases between. CDR3 length equals 14 residues. Germline V CDR1 and CDR2: LNHDA, SQIVND (reference sequence). The CDR3 is CASSIGPSNQPQHF. The CDR3 DNA sequence: TGTGCCAGTAGTATCGGACCTAGCAATCAGCCCCAGCATTTT. The whole variable domain, remainder taken from reference TRBV19 and TRBJ1-5, is DGGITQSPKYLFRKEGQNVTLSCEQNLNHDAMYWYRQDPGQGLRLIYYSQIVNDFQKGDIAEGYSVSREKKESFPLTVTSAQKNPTAFYLCASSIGPSNQPQHFGDGTRLSIL.

This clone came up once. CDR3 sequence: CASSLGRDAEAFF. CDR3 in DNA: TGTGCCAGCAGCTTGGGCAGGGACGCTGAAGCTTTCTTT. The rearrangement uses TRBV7-9 and TRBJ1-1; D may be TRBD1 (5 bases). Germline V gene sequence: CDR1 SEHNR, CDR2 FQNEAQ (reference sequence). Trimming pared 3 bases from V and 6 bases from J, leaving 11 bases between. CDR3 length: 13 residues.

J is TRBJ1-2 and V is TRBV4-1; D is undetermined. CDR3 length: 15 residues. From germline, CDR1 is MGHRA and CDR2 YSYEKL. The V end lost 0 bases, the J end lost 2 bases, and 10 bases lay between the germline ends. Written as DNA, the CDR3 is TGCGCCAGCAGCCAAGAAGGAGCAGGCAACTATGGCTACACCTTC. Encoded protein: CASSQEGAGNYGYTF.

This sequence joins TRBV7-3 and TRBJ2-7; 11 bases map to TRBD2. The CDR3 has 16 amino acids. V trimming: 0 bases; J trimming: 2 bases; junction bases outside the gene matches: 3. The germline CDR1 and CDR2 sequences are SGHTA and FQGTGA. The CDR3 DNA sequence: TGTGCCAGCAGCTTAACGGGTAGCGGGAGGGCCTACGAGCAGTACTTC. This gives the protein CASSLTGSGRAYEQYF.

The CDR3 region is CASRPPGLAGSYEQYF. CDR3 in DNA: TGTGCCAGCAGGCCACCGGGACTAGCGGGCTCCTACGAGCAGTACTTC. The chain employs TRBV28 and TRBJ2-7; 12 nucleotides match TRBD2. The CDR3 sequence is 16 residues long. The germline V gene has CDR1 MDHEN and CDR2 SYDVKM. The junction had 6 bases not matched to a gene; V was cut back by 6 bases and J by 0 bases.

The V and J genes are TRBV10-3 and TRBJ1-1, with 8 bases identical to TRBD1. Trimming at V came to 5 bases and at J to 4 bases, leaving 0 bases not matched to a gene. This CDR3 has 12 residues. Germline V gives CDR1 ENHRY, CDR2 SYGVKD. The CDR3 DNA reads TGTGCCATCAGTACAGGGGGCACTGAAGCTTTCTTT. Translation gives CAISTGGTEAFF.

This chain links TRBV6-6 with TRBJ1-5; TRBD1 matches at 7 bases. The CDR3 consists of 14 residues. Germline CDR1 reads MNHNY; CDR2 reads SVGAGI (reference sequence). Trimming took 4 bases from V and 4 from J; bases not matched to a gene: 4. The CDR3 sequence is CASSSRDRNQPQHF. CDR3 in DNA: TGTGCCAGCAGTTCCCGGGACAGAAATCAGCCCCAGCATTTT.

The genes are TRBV2 and TRBJ2-5, with D tentatively TRBD1 or TRBD2 (5 bases each). The V gene's germline CDR1 is SNHLY and CDR2 FYNNEI. The CDR3 contains 18 residues. V dropped 4 bases and J dropped 0 bases, with 21 bases sitting between them. In DNA, the CDR3 is TGTGCCAGCAGTGGAGGGGATTATCCCGGAAAGTACCAAGAGACCCAGTACTTC. Protein sequence: CASSGGDYPGKYQETQYF.

This rearrangement joins TRBV7-9 to TRBJ2-5, with 7 bases identical to TRBD1. The CDR3 has 16 amino acids. Germline CDR1 and CDR2: SEHNR and FQNEAQ (reference sequence). The trim removed 1 base at V and 1 base at J, leaving 6 bases unmatched. The CDR3 loop is CASSLGATGFQETQYF. The CDR3 DNA sequence: TGTGCCAGCAGCTTAGGGGCGACAGGGTTCCAAGAGACCCAGTACTTC.

The chain joins TRBV7-9 to TRBJ2-7; unclear D gene. Germline loops: CDR1 SEHNR, CDR2 FQNEAQ (reference sequence). Trimming cost V 1 base and J 4 bases, with 2 bases left between them. CDR3 length equals 11 residues. CDR3 coding DNA: TGTGCCAGCAGCTTAGAGTACGAGCAGTACTTC. Translated, it gives CASSLEYEQYF.

This clone was counted only a few times. The chain carries TRBV10-3 and TRBJ1-5; D ambiguous. Germline-derived CDR1 and CDR2 are ENHRY and SYGVKD. The CDR3 loop spans 13 amino acids. The V end lost 4 bases, the J end lost 3 bases, and 7 bases lay between the germline ends. The CDR3 is CAISGEVNQPQHF. CDR3 DNA: TGTGCCATCAGTGGAGAGGTCAATCAGCCCCAGCATTTT.

The gene calls are TRBV27 and TRBJ1-5; a possible D gene is TRBD1 (5 bases). Germline CDR1 is MNHEY and CDR2 is SMNVEV (reference sequence). The ends were cut back, 2 bases at V and 6 bases at J, with 8 bases in the middle. The CDR3 extends over 13 amino acids. CDR3 residues: CASSLQGSQPQHF. The CDR3 coding sequence is TGTGCCAGCAGTTTACAGGGAAGTCAGCCCCAGCATTTT.

Here the CDR3 reads CASSSIRQGPYEQYF. DNA of the CDR3: TGTGCCAGCAGCTCCATTCGACAGGGCCCCTACGAGCAGTACTTC. The chain links TRBV11-2 to TRBJ2-7, with TRBD1 matching 7 bases. The CDR3 runs 15 residues. Germline CDR1 reads SGHAT; CDR2 reads FQNNGV. V was pared by 4 bases and J by 2 bases, with 8 bases of the junction left unmatched.

The gene calls are TRBV7-9 and TRBJ2-7; D call uncertain. CDR3 length: 12 amino acids. The germline gives CDR1 SEHNR, CDR2 FQNEAQ (reference sequence). Trimming left V 5 bases short and J 2 bases short, with 7 bases between. The CDR3, as DNA: TGTGCCAGCAGCCCCGGTGCCTACGAGCAGTACTTC. This sequence encodes CASSPGAYEQYF.